This is a list of T cell receptor beta chains from one sample in a study of blood T cell repertoires in COVID-19. The assay was immunoSEQ multiplex PCR, and TCRdb's table has in-frame clones only and misses some. Seen here are roughly 69,000 clones, about four fifths observed once, and the top ten hold 10% to 15%. The specimen sequenced was peripheral blood. The receptors derive from a man aged 50 to 59 with COVID-19, enrolled during active disease. The CDR3 runs from the conserved cysteine through the conserved F or W. A D gene is named only where the DNA matches it firmly. Clone size is stated in some rows and not others, as once, few, many or a class when expanded.

j_gene | v_gene | d_gene | abundance | CDR3nt | CDR3aa
TRBJ2-5 | TRBV7-8 | TRBD1 | few | TGTGCCAGCAGCTTAGCGGGACAGGGGGCTCAAGAGACCCAGTACTTC | CASSLAGQGAQETQYF
TRBJ2-7 | TRBV4-1 | TRBD1 | - | TGCGCCAGCAGCCAAGATGGGACAGGGAGGTACGAGCAGTACTTC | CASSQDGTGRYEQYF
TRBJ2-3 | TRBV7-8 | TRBD1 | - | TGTGCCAGCAGCTTAAACAGGGGAACAGATACGCAGTATTTT | CASSLNRGTDTQYF
TRBJ2-2 | TRBV3-1/TRBV3-2 | - | - | TGTGCCAGCAGTGGCCTGAACACCGGGGAGCTGTTTTTT | CASSGLNTGELFF
TRBJ2-3 | TRBV4-2 | - | - | TGTGCCAGCAGCCAAGATTTGCGACAAAGCACAGATACGCAGTATTTT | CASSQDLRQSTDTQYF
TRBJ1-3 | TRBV5-4 | TRBD1 | - | TGTGCCAGCAGCTTCGGACAGGCTGGAAACACCATATATTTT | CASSFGQAGNTIYF
TRBJ2-7 | TRBV11-2 | - | - | TGTGCCAGCAGCCAGAGGGAGGAGGGGTTGGAGCAGTACTTC | CASSQREEGLEQYF
TRBJ2-7 | TRBV11-2 | TRBD1 | - | TGTGCCAGCAGCTTAGTCTGGAGGACAGGGGGGGGCGAGCAGTACTTC | CASSLVWRTGGGEQYF
TRBJ2-2 | TRBV4-1 | - | - | TGCGCCAGCAGCCAAAGGCCGGGCACCGGGGAGCTGTTTTTT | CASSQRPGTGELFF
TRBJ2-3 | TRBV2 | - | - | TGTGCCAGCAGGGGACCCGGCGGGGCAGGGACAGATACGCAGTATTTT | CASRGPGGAGTDTQYF
TRBJ2-2 | TRBV6-1 | - | - | TGTGCCAGCAGTGAAGCGTTAAGGGGAAACACCGGGGAGCTGTTTTTT | CASSEALRGNTGELFF
TRBJ1-5 | TRBV28 | TRBD1 | few | TGTGCCAGCAGGGATGGACAGGGGCAATATCAGCCCCAGCATTTT | CASRDGQGQYQPQHF
TRBJ1-3 | TRBV2 | - | - | TGTGCCAGCAGTGCGGAGACAGAATTAGGAAACACCATATATTTT | CASSAETELGNTIYF
TRBJ2-1 | TRBV4-3 | TRBD2 | few | TGCGCCAGCAGCCAAACGACTAGCGGGGCAAATGAGCAGTTCTTC | CASSQTTSGANEQFF
TRBJ2-3 | TRBV7-2 | - | - | TGTGCCAGCACGGCCAGGGTCACAGATACGCAGTATTTT | CASTARVTDTQYF
TRBJ1-1 | TRBV6-2/TRBV6-3 | TRBD1 | - | TGTGCCAGCAGTTACTCTGCAGGGGGACTTATGAACACTGAAGCTTTCTTT | CASSYSAGGLMNTEAFF
TRBJ2-7 | TRBV30 | - | - | TGTGCCTGGAGTCTTAACGGGGTAACCTACGAGCAGTACTTC | CAWSLNGVTYEQYF
TRBJ1-4 | TRBV2 | - | - | TGTGCCAGCAGTGAACTGGGGACACCGGAGGAAAAACTGTTTTTT | CASSELGTPEEKLFF
TRBJ1-1 | TRBV5-8 | - | - | TGTGCCAGCAGCTTGGTCAGGCCGAACACTGAAGCTTTCTTT | CASSLVRPNTEAFF
TRBJ1-2 | TRBV5-4 | - | few | TGTGCCAGCACCCCTGAGGCCTCGCGCTATGGCTACACCTTC | CASTPEASRYGYTF
TRBJ2-2 | TRBV10-2 | - | - | TGCGCCAGCTCGCGGGAGAACACCGGGGAGCTGTTTTTT | CASSRENTGELFF